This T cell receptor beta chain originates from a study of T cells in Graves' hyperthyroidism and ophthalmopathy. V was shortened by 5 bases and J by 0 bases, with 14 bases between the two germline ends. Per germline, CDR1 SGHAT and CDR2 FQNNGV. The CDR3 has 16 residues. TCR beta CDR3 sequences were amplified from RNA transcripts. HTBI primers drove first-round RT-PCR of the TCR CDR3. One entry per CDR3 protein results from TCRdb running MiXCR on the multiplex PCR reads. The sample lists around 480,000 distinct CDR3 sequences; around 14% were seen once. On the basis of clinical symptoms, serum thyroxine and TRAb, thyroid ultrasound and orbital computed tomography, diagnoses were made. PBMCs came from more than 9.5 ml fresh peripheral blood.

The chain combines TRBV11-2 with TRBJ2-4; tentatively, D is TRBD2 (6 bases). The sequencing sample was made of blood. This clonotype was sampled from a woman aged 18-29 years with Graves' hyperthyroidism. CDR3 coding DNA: TGTGCCAGCAGCCAAGAACGGCGGGAAGCCAAAAACATTCAGTACTTC. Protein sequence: CASSQERREAKNIQYF.